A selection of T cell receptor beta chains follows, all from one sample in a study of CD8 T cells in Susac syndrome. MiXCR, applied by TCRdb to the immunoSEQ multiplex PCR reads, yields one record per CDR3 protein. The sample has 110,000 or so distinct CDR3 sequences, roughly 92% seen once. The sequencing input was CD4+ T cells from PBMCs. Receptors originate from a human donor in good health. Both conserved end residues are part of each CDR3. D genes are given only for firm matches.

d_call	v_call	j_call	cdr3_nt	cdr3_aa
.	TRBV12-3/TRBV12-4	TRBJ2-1	TGTGCCAGCAGCTGGAGAACAGGGAACCCCTACAATGAGCAGTTCTTC	CASSWRTGNPYNEQFF
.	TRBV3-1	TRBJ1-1	TGTGCCAGCAGCAAGAAGGGAGGGTATTTTCAACCGACAGCTTTCTTT	CASSKKGGYFQPTAFF
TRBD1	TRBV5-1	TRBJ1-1	TGCGCCAGCAGCCCTGGACAGGTTCACACTGAAGCTTTCTTT	CASSPGQVHTEAFF
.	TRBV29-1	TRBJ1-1	TGCAGCGTAGGGGGGAGGATGAACACTGAAGCTTTCTTT	CSVGGRMNTEAFF
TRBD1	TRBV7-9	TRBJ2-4	TGTGCCAGCAGCTCGGACAGGCTAGCCAAAAACATTCAGTACTTC	CASSSDRLAKNIQYF
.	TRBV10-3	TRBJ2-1	TGTGCCATCAGTGGCAGTTTCGGGACGGTCGGGGACAATGAGCAGTTCTTC	CAISGSFGTVGDNEQFF
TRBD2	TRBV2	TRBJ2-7	TGTGCCAGCAGTAGAGTAGTAGGAGCGGGAGGCTACGAGCAGTACTTC	CASSRVVGAGGYEQYF
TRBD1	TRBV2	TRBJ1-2	TGTGCCAGCAGTGAGTTGACAGGGAGCTATGGCTACACCTTC	CASSELTGSYGYTF
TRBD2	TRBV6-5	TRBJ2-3	TGTGCCAGCAGGAGCGGGAGTGGAGATACGCAGTATTTT	CASRSGSGDTQYF
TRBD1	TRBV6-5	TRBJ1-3	TGTGCCAGCAGTTACTCCACAGGGGCTGACTCTGGAAACACCATATATTTT	CASSYSTGADSGNTIYF
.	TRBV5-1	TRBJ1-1	TGCGCCAGCAGCTTGGGCAGGGAAGGAACTGAAGCTTTCTTT	CASSLGREGTEAFF
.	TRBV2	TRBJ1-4	TGTGCCAGCAGTGAGGGGGAAAAACTGTTTTTT	CASSEGEKLFF
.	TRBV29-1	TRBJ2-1	TGCAGCGTTGAAGTATTGTTTGGGGGGCAAGAGCAGTTCTTC	CSVEVLFGGQEQFF